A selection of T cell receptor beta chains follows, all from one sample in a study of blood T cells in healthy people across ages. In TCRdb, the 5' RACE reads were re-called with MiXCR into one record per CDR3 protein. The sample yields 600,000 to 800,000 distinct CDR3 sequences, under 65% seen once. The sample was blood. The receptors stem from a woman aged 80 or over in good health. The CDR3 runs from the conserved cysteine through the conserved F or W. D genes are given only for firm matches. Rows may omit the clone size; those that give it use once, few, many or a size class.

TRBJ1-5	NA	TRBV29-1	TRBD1	TGCAGCGTAAGACAGGGGTTGAATCAGCCCCAGCATTTT	CSVRQGLNQPQHF
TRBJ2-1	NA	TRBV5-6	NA	TGTGCCAGCAGCCCCCCCAGGGGGAGGGAGCAGTTCTTC	CASSPPRGREQFF
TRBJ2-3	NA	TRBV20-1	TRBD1	TGCAGTCCCCGAGGGGGCGGAGATACGCAGTATTTT	CSPRGGGDTQYF
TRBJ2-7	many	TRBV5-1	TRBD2	TGCGCCAGCAGCTTGGATCCTAGCGGGAGACTCGAGCAGTACTTC	CASSLDPSGRLEQYF
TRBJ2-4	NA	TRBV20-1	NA	TGCAGTGCTAGAGCATCGAGATTGGGAAACATTCAGTACTTC	CSARASRLGNIQYF
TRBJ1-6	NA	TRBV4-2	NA	TGTGCCAGCAGCCAAGGGACCTATAATTCACCCCTCCACTTT	CASSQGTYNSPLHF
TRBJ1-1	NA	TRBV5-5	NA	TGTGCCAGCACCAGGACGGAACCAAACACTGAAGCTTTCTTT	CASTRTEPNTEAFF
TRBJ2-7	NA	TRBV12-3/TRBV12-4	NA	TGTGCCAGCAGCTTGGGGAACCTAGGAGGCTACGAGCAGTACTTC	CASSLGNLGGYEQYF
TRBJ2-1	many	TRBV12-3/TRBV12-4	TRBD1	TGTGCCAGCGCCCGGGACAGGGGTAATGAGCAGTTCTTC	CASARDRGNEQFF
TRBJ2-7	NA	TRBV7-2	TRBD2	TGTGCCAGCAGCGTCGGGACTAGCGGGATCACTGTAGCCTACGAGCAGTACTTC	CASSVGTSGITVAYEQYF
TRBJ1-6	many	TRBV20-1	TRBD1	TGCAGTGCGACGGACAGGAGTAATTCACCCCTCCACTTT	CSATDRSNSPLHF
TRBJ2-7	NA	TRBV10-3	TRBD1	TGTGCCATCAGTGGCCCGGGACAGGGTGGAGGTTACGAGCAGTACTTC	CAISGPGQGGGYEQYF
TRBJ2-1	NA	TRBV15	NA	TGTGCCACCAGCAGATTTTCGACAGGTCTCAAGGCGCGGGAGCAGTTCTTC	CATSRFSTGLKAREQFF
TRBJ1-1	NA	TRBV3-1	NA	TGTGCCAGCAGCCAAGAGGGCGGCGGGGCTTTCTTT	CASSQEGGGAFF
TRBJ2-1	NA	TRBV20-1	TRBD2	TGCAGTGCTATGGCGGGACTAGCGGGAGGCCTCTCCTACAATGAGCAGTTCTTC	CSAMAGLAGGLSYNEQFF
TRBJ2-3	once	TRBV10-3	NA	TGTGCCATCAGTGAGGGGCTAGCTGAGGGGGGTACGCAGTATTTT	CAISEGLAEGGTQYF
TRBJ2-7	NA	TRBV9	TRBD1	TGTGCCAGCAGCGTAGGACACAGGGGCCCCCAAGCTTACGAACAGTACTTC	CASSVGHRGPQAYEQYF
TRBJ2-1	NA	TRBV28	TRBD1	TGTGCCAGCAACCTTTATGGGACAGGGAATAGGGAGCAGTTCTTC	CASNLYGTGNREQFF
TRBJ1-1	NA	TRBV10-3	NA	TGTGCCATCAGTGAGTCAATGGACGGTCTGAACACTGAAGCTTTCTTT	CAISESMDGLNTEAFF
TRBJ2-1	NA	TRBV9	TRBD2	TGTGCCAGCAGCGGACAGGGTCCCGCGAGGACTAGCGGAGTCACCTACAATGAGCAGTTCTTC	CASSGQGPARTSGVTYNEQFF
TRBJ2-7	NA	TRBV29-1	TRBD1	TGCAGCGCCCGACAGGGGGGCTACAATGAGCAGTACTTC	CSARQGGYNEQYF
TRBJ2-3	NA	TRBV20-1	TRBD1	TGCAGTGTCCTAACAGGGGCTAACACAGATACGCAGTATTTT	CSVLTGANTDTQYF
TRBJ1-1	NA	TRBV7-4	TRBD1	TGTGCCAGCAGCTTAAACGGGTTGGACAGGGCGGACACTGAAGCTTTCTTT	CASSLNGLDRADTEAFF
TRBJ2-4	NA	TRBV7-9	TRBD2	TGTGCCAGCAGCTTACCGGCCAGCGGGAGGGGCATTCAGTACTTC	CASSLPASGRGIQYF
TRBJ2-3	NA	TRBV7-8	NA	TGTGCCAGCCGGGACAAATACACAGATACGCAGTATTTT	CASRDKYTDTQYF
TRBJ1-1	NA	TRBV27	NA	TGTGCCAGCAGGTTGGGGAGTAGCAACACTGAAGCTTTCTTT	CASRLGSSNTEAFF
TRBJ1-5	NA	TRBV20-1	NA	TGCAGTGCTAGAAAGGACCCGAGGATGAATCAGCCCCAGCATTTT	CSARKDPRMNQPQHF
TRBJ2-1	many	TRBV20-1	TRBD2	TGCAGTGCTAGGAAGGGCGGGGGGGGCTCCTACAATGAGCAGTTCTTC	CSARKGGGGSYNEQFF